These T cell receptor beta chains were read from a single sample in a study of cytomegalovirus exposure and HLA in healthy donors. Profiled with immunoSEQ multiplex PCR; TCRdb holds only in-frame clones, not every one. The sample table sets out 200,000 or so clones. Sequencing was done on a sample of PBMCs. The receptors shown here come from a boy younger than 18 in good health and CMV-seronegative. Each CDR3 is given with its conserved first and last residue. The order of the fields is V gene, CDR3 protein.

V gene: TRBV27
CDR3 protein: CASKGGSGNQPQHF

V gene: TRBV9
CDR3 protein: CASSVGGGAPDTQYF

V gene: TRBV28
CDR3 protein: CASRSGQGGIYNEQFF

V gene: TRBV19
CDR3 protein: CASSVPDRGETGELFF

V gene: TRBV9
CDR3 protein: CASSPGVQERETQYF

V gene: TRBV5-1
CDR3 protein: CASSLDGQPNYGYTF

V gene: TRBV5-1
CDR3 protein: CASRPGGSNTGELFF

V gene: TRBV5-1
CDR3 protein: CATSPRAAGANVLTF

V gene: TRBV7-2
CDR3 protein: CASSPQNSPLHF

V gene: TRBV6-1
CDR3 protein: CASRTGGAGAEKLFF

V gene: TRBV5-6
CDR3 protein: CASSGPYRRAAFF

V gene: TRBV4-2
CDR3 protein: CASSQDRGYDEQFF

V gene: TRBV6-4
CDR3 protein: CASSDRGYGYTF

V gene: TRBV5-4
CDR3 protein: CASSHRDRGNTGELFF